These 21 T cell receptor beta chains were all obtained from the same sample, sequenced in a study of monozygotic twins with inflammatory bowel disease. TCRdb re-analyzed the 5' RACE reads; it lists each CDR3 protein once, without DNA. In all, the sample yields more than 110,000 distinct CDR3 sequences. The sequenced material came from blood. These receptors came from a human donor with ulcerative colitis or Crohn's disease, or a healthy co-twin of an affected twin (not recorded which).

This chain connects TRBV5-1 to TRBJ2-2; the TCRdb call, TRBD2, lacks DNA for checking. CDR1 and CDR2 (germline): SGHRS, YFSETQ. The CDR3 runs 16 residues. This chain's CDR3 is CASSSRRSTNTGELFF. Supplemented by reference TRBV5-1 and TRBJ2-2, the full variable domain reads KAGVTQTPRYLIKTRGQQVTLSCSPISGHRSVSWYQQTPGQGLQFLFEYFSETQRNKGNFPGRFSGRQFSNSRSEMNVSTLELGDSALYLCASSSRRSTNTGELFFGEGSRLTVL.

The rearrangement uses TRBV20-1 and TRBJ1-2; absent DNA, TCRdb's TRBD1 call cannot be checked. Germline V gene sequence: CDR1 DFQATT, CDR2 SNEGSKA (reference sequence). CDR3 length: 13 residues. The CDR3 sequence is CSADRENNYGYTF.

The rearrangement joins TRBV11-2 to TRBJ1-1; the TCRdb D gene call, TRBD1, has no DNA to confirm it. Germline V gene lookup returns CDR1 SGHAT and CDR2 FQNNGV. This CDR3 is 16 amino acids long. CDR3 in amino acids: CASSFWHRERDTEAFF.

The CDR3 loop reads CASSVGKVSNEKLFF. The chain employs TRBV9 and TRBJ1-4. Germline V gives CDR1 SGDLS, CDR2 YYNGEE. The length of the CDR3 is 15 residues.

The genes are TRBV30 and TRBJ2-7. The CDR3 loop spans 13 amino acids. The germline V gene has CDR1 GTSNPN and CDR2 SVGIG (reference sequence). This CDR3 reads CAWAKWEVYEQYF.

This rearrangement joins TRBV9 to TRBJ1-1. This CDR3 has 14 amino acids. Per the germline V gene, CDR1 is SGDLS and CDR2 is YYNGEE. CDR3 amino acids: CASSVDSEEGEAFF.

The J gene is TRBJ1-1, the V gene TRBV6-5. The CDR3 sequence is 15 residues long. CDR1 MNHEY and CDR2 SVGAGI come from the germline V gene. CDR3 loop: CASSYRVGPNTEAFF.

This chain links TRBV28 with TRBJ2-1. From germline, CDR1 is MDHEN and CDR2 SYDVKM. This CDR3 region has 15 residues. CDR3 sequence reads: CASSHNYKIYNEQFF.

The chain is built from TRBV27 and TRBJ1-6. The CDR3 has 15 amino acids. Germline CDR1 and CDR2: MNHEY and SMNVEV (reference sequence). The CDR3 here is CASRPASSYNSPLHF.

This chain connects TRBV4-1 to TRBJ2-7; absent DNA, TCRdb's TRBD1 call cannot be checked. The CDR3 sequence is 15 residues long. In germline, CDR1 is MGHRA, CDR2 YSYEKL. The CDR3 region is CASSQLQVGAREQYF.

The gene calls are TRBV11-2 and TRBJ1-6. Germline V lookup: CDR1 SGHAT, CDR2 FQNNGV. The CDR3 extends over 16 amino acids. The CDR3: CASSVKRWGTNSPLHF.

The chain recombines TRBV6-1 with TRBJ1-1; TCRdb's D call of TRBD1 is untestable without DNA. Germline-derived CDR1 and CDR2 are MNHNS and SASEGT. This CDR3 comprises 18 residues. CDR3 amino acids: CASSEPSDRGRVNTEAFF.

This sequence joins TRBV11-2 and TRBJ2-3; TCRdb selects TRBD2, and the lack of DNA leaves this call unchecked. This CDR3 is 12 amino acids long. Germline V lookup: CDR1 SGHAT, CDR2 FQNNGV. This CDR3 reads CASGRAGDTQYF.

The CDR3 region is CASSPDPSQTYEQYF. The chain uses TRBV18 and TRBJ2-7. The CDR3 loop spans 15 amino acids. The germline gives CDR1 KGHSH, CDR2 LQKENI.

V is TRBV20-1 and J is TRBJ2-7; TCRdb names TRBD2, which stays unverified in the absence of DNA. Germline V lookup: CDR1 DFQATT, CDR2 SNEGSKA (reference sequence). CDR3 size: 13 residues. This CDR3 is CSAGGLAGWEQYF.

The V and J genes are TRBV18 and TRBJ1-2; TCRdb returns TRBD1, unconfirmable since there is no DNA. CDR3 size: 13 residues. The germline V gene encodes CDR1 KGHSH and CDR2 LQKENI. This chain's CDR3 is CASSSAPGYGYTF. Looking up the rest from reference TRBV18 and TRBJ1-2 gives the full variable domain: NAGVMQNPRHLVRRRGQEARLRCSPMKGHSHVYWYRQLPEEGLKFMVYLQKENIIDESGMPKERFSAEFPKEGPSILRIQQVVRGDSAAYFCASSSAPGYGYTFGSGTRLTVV.

The chain combines TRBV5-1 with TRBJ2-6; as DNA is missing, the TRBD1 call by TCRdb cannot be tested. CDR3 size: 15 residues. Germline CDR1 is SGHRS and CDR2 is YFSETQ. The CDR3 loop reads CASSLEGAGANVLTF.

The V gene is TRBV30, the J gene TRBJ1-5; the TCRdb call, TRBD1, lacks DNA for checking. This CDR3 has 15 amino acids. Germline values: CDR1 GTSNPN, CDR2 SVGIG (reference sequence). The CDR3 loop reads CAWSYRDRGNQPQHF.

The chain is built from TRBV5-1 and TRBJ2-7; TCRdb's D call, TRBD1, is unchecked because there is no DNA. This CDR3 is 13 amino acids long. Germline V gene sequence: CDR1 SGHRS, CDR2 YFSETQ. The CDR3 region is CASSLVGKDEQYF.

V is TRBV18 and J is TRBJ2-1. The V gene's germline CDR1 is KGHSH and CDR2 LQKENI. The CDR3 has 16 residues. CDR3 sequence reads: CASSPPGWSSYNEQFF.

CDR3: CASSPLEGAYEQYF. The chain has TRBV7-9 and TRBJ2-7; TCRdb outputs TRBD1, but without DNA this stays unchecked. Germline V lookup: CDR1 SEHNR, CDR2 FQNEAQ (reference sequence). The CDR3 contains 14 residues.